This T cell receptor (beta chain) was captured in a study of blood T cell repertoires in COVID-19. Study information: COVID-19 samples, acute and convalescent, were from the United States, Italy and Spain. Sources were T cells, B-cell-depleted T cells, or PBMCs; the material itself was cDNA or gDNA.

In the original analysis: Amplification of reference gene primers was used by the study to estimate nucleated cell counts. Using immunoSEQ multiplex PCR, the repertoire was profiled, and TCRdb retains in-frame clones only, with some absent. V, J and clone size derive from that table, while D and trimming were established from the DNA sequence. The repertoire has under 75,000 clones, 87% of them found once; the top ten carry approximately 11%. Sequenced sample: peripheral blood. This clonotype was sampled from a young woman with acute or convalescent COVID-19.

Written as DNA, the CDR3 is TGTGCCAGCAGCTTGAAGAGCCAGGGCCCCACAGGGAGCATCCACGAGCAGTACTTC. Its translation is CASSLKSQGPTGSIHEQYF. The chain is built from TRBV5-5 and TRBJ2-7; TRBD1 might be the D (6 bases). The CDR3 has 19 residues. Trimming left V 1 base short and J 5 bases short, with 28 bases between. CDR1 and CDR2 from the germline V gene are SGHKS and YYEKEE (reference sequence).